This note documents a single TCR beta chain sequence. Its target is not known. The data originate from a study of cytotoxic CD8 clonotypes in ibrutinib-treated CLL. Across the study: Partial response was seen in roughly 24 patients and complete response in 2; after median around 72 months, about 14 stayed remitted, about twelve progressed. Broader study findings: At baseline, clonality was higher than in age-matched healthy donors and correlated with CD8+ counts. At progression, clonality fell back toward baseline after rising at ibrutinib response.

Using immunoSEQ multiplex PCR, the repertoire was profiled, and TCRdb retains in-frame clones only, with some absent. Of some 70,000 clones detected, 90% appear once; the ten largest clones hold approximately 3.1%. V was cut by 0 bases and J by 2 bases, with 8 bases left in between. The CDR3 is 14 amino acids. CDR1 and CDR2 from the germline V gene are KGHSH and LQKENI. This chain joins TRBV18 and TRBJ2-7, with unresolved D. This specimen consisted of PBMCs, obtained after 12 months of ibrutinib treatment. The sequence came from a human donor with chronic lymphocytic leukemia. For the CDR3, the DNA is TGTGCCAGCTCACCACCGGGGTTCCCCTACGAGCAGTACTTC. Protein: CASSPPGFPYEQYF.